The TCR beta chain under discussion was sequenced for a study of T cell repertoires in cytomegalovirus infection. On the study more broadly: CMV infection and matching HLA type were both indicated by public TCR beta signatures. Study results and caveats: Clonotypes of TCR beta that were HLA-C-restricted and CMV-specific dominated the ex vivo response.

Trimming removed 6 bases from V and 5 bases from J, with 16 bases in between. The germline gives CDR1 SGHTA, CDR2 FQGNSA. The length of the CDR3 is 15 residues. TCRdb fed the reads into MiXCR, producing one record per CDR3 protein. Among hundreds of thousands of distinct CDR3 sequences listed, around 29% were seen once. A note on this clonotype: Its antigen is unidentified.

The sample here was cultured PBMCs, taken from culture after CMV antigen stimulation. The rearrangement uses TRBV7-2 and TRBJ2-2, with D perhaps assigned TRBD1 or TRBD2 (6 bases each). The TCR was taken from a human donor in good health (CMV status not recorded). Some clones in this sample may be carry-over from other donors' samples. The CDR3 DNA reads as TGTGCCAGCAGGCTAGGGGGGAGCGGGACCGGGGAGCTGTTTTTT. Residues: CASRLGGSGTGELFF.